The present TCR beta chain was sequenced within a study of siplizumab effects on memory and regulatory T cells. Findings and caveats of the study: The study found naive T cells seemingly more diverse than memory cells and seemingly major alloresponse contributors. Reactions containing siplizumab showed mappable alloreactive CD4+ clones averaging roughly 67% Treg-derived, versus under 30% in controls.

V lost 5 bases to trimming and J lost 4 bases, with 15 bases between them. The CDR3 is 15 residues long. CDR1 is SEHNR, CDR2 FQNEAQ, per germline (reference sequence). As concerns this clone: As yet, its antigen is unknown.

The method was immunoSEQ multiplex PCR; TCRdb's version includes in-frame clones alone and lacks a portion of them. The repertoire holds over 45,000 clones, with approximately 97% as singletons. The clonotype comes from a human donor in good health. V and J are TRBV7-9 and TRBJ2-1, with D possibly TRBD2 on 6 matching bases. The source material was naive CD8+ T cells sorted from blood. In DNA form, the CDR3 reads TGTGCCAGCAGCCCGACTAGGGGAGCGTACAATGAGCAGTTCTTC. Encoded protein: CASSPTRGAYNEQFF.